A single T cell receptor beta chain is shown here with its context. As the CDR3 is not closed by the conserved phenylalanine or tryptophan, this likely results from a read error. The limits of the CDR3 on the DNA are not certain, so only TCRdb's listed CDR3 is given. Genomic DNA acted as the template from which TCR beta VDJ combination and CDR3 sequence profiling were carried out. Using its own MiXCR run on the reads, TCRdb lists one record per CDR3 protein. Here the sample spans about 190,000 distinct CDR3 sequences, nearly 50% being singletons. The germline gives CDR1 SGHTA, CDR2 FQGTGA. The CDR3 has 8 residues if both end residues are counted. This sample was included in a study of CD8+CD57+ T cells in acquired aplastic anemia. About the study: DNA from sorted CD4+ and CD8+ cells averaged roughly 3.4 ug.

Previously, flow cytometry had revealed CD8+CD57+ cell expansion in the patients chosen for sequencing. No patient had been given any therapy when blood was sampled. The TCR comes from a human donor with aplastic anemia. The genes are TRBV7-3 and TRBJ1-1; the DNA was not used to check the table's D call, TRBD1. Sequencing input: sorted CD4+, CD8+, or CD8+CD57+ T cells (not recorded which) from PBMCs. The CDR3 sequence: CASSNSPG.